This is a list of T cell receptor beta chains from one sample in a study of glioma-infiltrating T cells after dendritic cell vaccination. Sequenced by immunoSEQ multiplex PCR; TCRdb stores in-frame clones only, minus some. The table shows under 100,000 clones, with about 85% occurring only once. Sequenced here: blood, sampled before dendritic cell vaccination. These receptor sequences come from a human donor with glioblastoma. Both conserved end residues are part of each CDR3. The D gene is left open where the match is weak. Clone size is stated in some rows and not others, as once, few, many or a class when expanded.

d_call,j_call,v_call,clone_size,cdr3_aa,cdr3_nt
TRBD2,TRBJ2-1,TRBV11-3,-,CASSREGLSSYNEQFF,TGTGCCAGCAGTCGGGAGGGGTTGAGCTCCTACAATGAGCAGTTCTTC
TRBD1,TRBJ1-1,TRBV7-2,-,CASSLVPRGSTEAFF,TGTGCCAGCAGCTTAGTGCCCAGGGGGAGCACTGAAGCTTTCTTT
TRBD1,TRBJ1-1,TRBV9,-,CASRGQGAVEAFF,TGTGCCAGCAGGGGACAGGGGGCGGTTGAAGCTTTCTTT
-,TRBJ2-2,TRBV10-1,few,CASSGDISYGELFF,TGCGCCAGCAGTGGGGACATATCGTACGGGGAGCTGTTTTTT
-,TRBJ2-7,TRBV12-5,-,CASGLIGGTGEQYF,TGTGCTAGTGGTTTAATCGGCGGGACTGGCGAGCAGTACTTC
-,TRBJ1-1,TRBV1,-,CTSSQVGRGYTEAFF,TGCACCAGCAGCCAAGTTGGCAGGGGATACACTGAAGCTTTCTTT
-,TRBJ2-5,TRBV11-3,-,CASSFLGGVQETQYF,TGTGCCAGCAGCTTCCTAGGGGGGGTACAAGAGACCCAGTACTTC
TRBD1,TRBJ1-5,TRBV29-1,-,CSVVTGNQPQHF,TGCAGCGTTGTGACAGGGAATCAGCCCCAGCATTTT
-,TRBJ1-1,TRBV4-3,few,CASSQEVPSVAFF,TGCGCCAGCAGCCAAGAGGTGCCCAGCGTGGCTTTCTTT
-,TRBJ2-2,TRBV5-1,-,CASSRSPTVNTGELFF,TGCGCCAGCAGCCGGAGTCCGACAGTGAACACCGGGGAGCTGTTTTTT
TRBD1,TRBJ2-7,TRBV29-1,-,CSVEGTGETYEQYF,TGCAGCGTTGAGGGGACAGGGGAAACCTACGAGCAGTACTTC
-,TRBJ2-7,TRBV4-2,-,CASSQESRYEQYF,TGTGCCAGCAGCCAAGAATCCCGCTACGAGCAGTACTTC
TRBD2,TRBJ2-2,TRBV7-3,-,CASSLTGTSGSGGELFF,TGTGCCAGCAGCTTGACCGGGACTAGCGGGAGTGGCGGGGAGCTGTTTTTT
TRBD1,TRBJ1-5,TRBV2,-,CASRGQGYQPQHF,TGTGCCAGCAGAGGACAGGGATATCAGCCCCAGCATTTT
TRBD1,TRBJ1-5,TRBV28,once,CASNKDRENQPQHF,TGTGCCAGCAACAAGGACAGGGAAAATCAGCCCCAGCATTTT
-,TRBJ1-1,TRBV29-1,-,CSAAGGGTEAFF,TGCAGCGCCGCCGGGGGTGGCACTGAAGCTTTCTTT
-,TRBJ1-1,TRBV6-5,-,CAIGRVGAFF,TGTGCCATAGGGCGGGTTGGAGCTTTCTTT
TRBD1,TRBJ2-3,TRBV5-4,few,CASSDREDLADTQYF,TGTGCCAGCAGCGACAGGGAAGATCTGGCCGATACGCAGTATTTT
-,TRBJ1-5,TRBV7-9,-,CASSLVAGVGSNQPQHF,TGTGCCAGCAGCTTAGTGGCGGGGGTGGGGAGCAATCAGCCCCAGCATTTT
-,TRBJ1-2,TRBV27,-,CASSWDSSGYGYTF,TGTGCCAGCAGTTGGGACTCCTCTGGGTATGGCTACACCTTC
-,TRBJ1-1,TRBV10-1,-,CASSDSGLEEAFF,TGCGCCAGCAGTGATAGTGGACTCGAAGAAGCTTTCTTT
TRBD2,TRBJ2-5,TRBV2,once,CASSPQTSGGRREYF,TGTGCCAGCAGTCCCCAGACTAGCGGGGGCCGTCGAGAGTACTTC
-,TRBJ2-1,TRBV2,once,CASSEENNEQFF,TGTGCCAGCAGCGAGGAAAACAATGAGCAGTTCTTC
-,TRBJ1-5,TRBV6-5,-,CASSSGGLNQPQHF,TGTGCCAGCAGCTCCGGGGGACTAAATCAGCCCCAGCATTTT
TRBD1,TRBJ1-1,TRBV29-1,-,CSVGTGGFGEAFF,TGCAGCGTGGGGACAGGGGGCTTCGGTGAAGCTTTCTTT
-,TRBJ1-3,TRBV4-1,-,CASSRPGARAPWGNTIYF,TGCGCCAGCAGCCGACCCGGCGCGAGGGCCCCCTGGGGAAACACCATATATTTT
-,TRBJ2-3,TRBV9,-,CASTKGGVTDTQYF,TGTGCCAGCACAAAAGGGGGAGTCACAGATACGCAGTATTTT
-,TRBJ2-2,TRBV5-1,-,CASTPGERRYGELFF,TGCGCCAGCACCCCTGGAGAGAGGAGGTACGGGGAGCTGTTTTTT
-,TRBJ1-1,TRBV10-1,-,CASSESGSLAFF,TGCGCCAGCAGTGAGTCGGGGAGTTTGGCTTTCTTT
-,TRBJ2-7,TRBV5-1,few,CASSLSVAVTYEQYF,TGCGCCAGCAGCTTGAGTGTAGCCGTGACTTACGAGCAGTACTTC
TRBD1,TRBJ1-6,TRBV19,-,CASRRGQEYSPLHF,TGTGCCAGTAGACGTGGACAGGAATATTCACCCCTCCACTTT
-,TRBJ1-5,TRBV5-4,-,CASSLDQDRNQPQHF,TGTGCCAGCAGCTTGGACCAGGATCGGAATCAGCCCCAGCATTTT
-,TRBJ2-3,TRBV11-2,-,CASSFPGSMIDTQYF,TGTGCCAGCAGCTTTCCCGGTTCGATGATAGATACGCAGTATTTT
TRBD1,TRBJ1-1,TRBV29-1,-,CSVADREGGMNTEAFF,TGCAGCGTTGCGGACAGGGAAGGAGGCATGAACACTGAAGCTTTCTTT
TRBD1,TRBJ2-2,TRBV4-2,-,CASRSDRGNGELFF,TGTGCCAGCAGATCGGACAGGGGAAACGGGGAGCTGTTTTTT
-,TRBJ1-4,TRBV19,-,CASSIDRQARGKLFF,TGTGCCAGTAGTATAGATCGACAGGCTAGAGGAAAACTGTTTTTT
TRBD1,TRBJ2-1,TRBV10-3,-,CAINGQDLSSYNEQFF,TGTGCCATCAACGGACAGGACCTTAGCTCCTACAATGAGCAGTTCTTC
-,TRBJ2-2,TRBV4-2,-,CASSQERGGRGRGGELFF,TGTGCCAGCAGCCAAGAAAGGGGGGGTAGGGGGAGAGGCGGGGAGCTGTTTTTT
-,TRBJ2-3,TRBV29-1,once,CSVTANGDTQYF,TGCAGCGTTACCGCGAACGGAGATACGCAGTATTTT
-,TRBJ1-6,TRBV20-1,-,CSARGWAHLHF,TGCAGTGCTAGAGGCTGGGCCCACCTCCACTTT
-,TRBJ1-5,TRBV6-5,-,CASTRGFGSNQPQHF,TGTGCCAGCACTAGGGGGTTCGGTAGCAATCAGCCCCAGCATTTT
TRBD1,TRBJ1-2,TRBV19,-,CASSIPGLTDRAYGYTF,TGTGCCAGTAGTATCCCTGGCCTCACGGACAGGGCCTATGGCTACACCTTC
-,TRBJ1-1,TRBV7-2,-,CASSLAGPGEAFF,TGTGCCAGCAGCCTGGCAGGGCCCGGTGAAGCTTTCTTT
-,TRBJ1-1,TRBV15,-,CATSRPGPNTEAFF,TGTGCCACCAGCAGGCCCGGTCCGAACACTGAAGCTTTCTTT
TRBD2,TRBJ2-3,TRBV7-2,-,CASSLTGGPDTQYF,TGTGCCAGCAGCTTAACGGGGGGGCCAGATACGCAGTATTTT
TRBD1,TRBJ2-7,TRBV5-4,-,CASSLGFGQGAYEQYF,TGTGCCAGCAGCTTGGGGTTTGGACAGGGGGCCTACGAGCAGTACTTC
-,TRBJ2-7,TRBV4-1,few,CASSQVGSSYEQYF,TGCGCCAGCAGCCAAGTGGGCAGCTCCTACGAGCAGTACTTC
-,TRBJ1-1,TRBV7-3,-,CASSLTWEVGETEAFF,TGTGCCAGCAGCTTAACGTGGGAGGTAGGGGAAACTGAAGCTTTCTTT